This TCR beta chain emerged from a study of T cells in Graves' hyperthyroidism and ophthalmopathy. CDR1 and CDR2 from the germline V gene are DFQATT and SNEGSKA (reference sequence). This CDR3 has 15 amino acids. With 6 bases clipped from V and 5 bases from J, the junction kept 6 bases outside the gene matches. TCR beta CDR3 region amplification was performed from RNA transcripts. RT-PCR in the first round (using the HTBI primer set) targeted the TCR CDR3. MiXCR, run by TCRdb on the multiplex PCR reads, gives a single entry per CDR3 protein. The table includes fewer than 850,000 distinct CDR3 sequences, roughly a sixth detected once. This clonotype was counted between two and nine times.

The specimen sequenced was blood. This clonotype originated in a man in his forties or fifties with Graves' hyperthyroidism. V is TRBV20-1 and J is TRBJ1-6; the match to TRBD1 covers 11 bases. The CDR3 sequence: CSAKGQGGDNSPLHF. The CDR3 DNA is TGCAGTGCCAAGGGACAGGGGGGCGATAATTCACCCCTCCACTTT.